The T cell receptor beta chain under discussion was sequenced for a study of OX40 agonist ivuxolimab in advanced cancers. General study results and limits: Relatively little clonal expansion, among the lowest observed, appeared in partial responders at 0.1-3.0 mg/kg.

The V gene's germline CDR1 is MRHNA and CDR2 SNTAGT. This CDR3 is 13 amino acids long. The V end was cut by 6 bases, the J end by 5 bases, with 11 bases between. TCRdb's table, derived via immunoSEQ multiplex PCR, lists solely in-frame clones and lacks some. The sample includes tens of thousands of clones, around 87% of them seen just once. Of note for this clone: The target antigen is unknown.

Sample: CD4+ or CD8+ T cells sorted from blood, taken in a trial of the OX40 agonist ivuxolimab. The rearrangement links TRBV6-4 to TRBJ1-5; no firm D call. The TCR originated in an adult with an advanced solid tumor such as melanoma, head and neck, liver or kidney cancer. CDR3 DNA: TGTGCCAGCAGGGGCGGGTCCTATCAGCCCCAGCATTTT. Amino acid sequence: CASRGGSYQPQHF.